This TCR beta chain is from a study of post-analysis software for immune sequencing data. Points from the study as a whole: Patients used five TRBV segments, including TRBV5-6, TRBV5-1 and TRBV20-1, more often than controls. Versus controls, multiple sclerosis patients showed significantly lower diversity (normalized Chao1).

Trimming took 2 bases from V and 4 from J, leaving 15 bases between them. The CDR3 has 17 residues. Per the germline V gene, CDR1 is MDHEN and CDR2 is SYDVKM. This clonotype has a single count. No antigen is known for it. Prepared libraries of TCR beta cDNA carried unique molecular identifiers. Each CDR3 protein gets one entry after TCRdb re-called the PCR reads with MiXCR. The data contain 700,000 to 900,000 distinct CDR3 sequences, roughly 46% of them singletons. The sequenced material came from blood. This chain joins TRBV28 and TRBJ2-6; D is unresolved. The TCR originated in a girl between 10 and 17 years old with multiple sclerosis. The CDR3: CASSLDTRSPGANVLTF. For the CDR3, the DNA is TGTGCCAGCAGTTTAGACACCCGAAGCCCCGGGGCCAACGTCCTGACTTTC.